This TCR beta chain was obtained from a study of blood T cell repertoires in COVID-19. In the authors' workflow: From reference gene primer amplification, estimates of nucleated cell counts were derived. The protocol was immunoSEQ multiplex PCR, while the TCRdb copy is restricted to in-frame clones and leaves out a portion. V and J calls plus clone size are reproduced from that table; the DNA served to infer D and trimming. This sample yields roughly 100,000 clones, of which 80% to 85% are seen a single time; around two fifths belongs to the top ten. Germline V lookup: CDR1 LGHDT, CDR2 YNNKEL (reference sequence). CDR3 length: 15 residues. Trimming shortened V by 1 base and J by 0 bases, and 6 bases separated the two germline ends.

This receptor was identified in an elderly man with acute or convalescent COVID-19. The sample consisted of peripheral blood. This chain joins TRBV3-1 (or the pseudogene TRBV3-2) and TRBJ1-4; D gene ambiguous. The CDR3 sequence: CASSQGLPTNEKLFF. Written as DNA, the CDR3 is TGTGCCAGCAGCCAAGGACTTCCAACTAATGAAAAACTGTTTTTT.